Detailed here is one T cell receptor (beta chain). The ends lost 4 bases at V and 4 bases at J; junction bases unmatched: 12. Germline assignment: CDR1 SGHKS and CDR2 YYEKEE (reference sequence). CDR3 length: 17 residues. This sample is part of a study of T cells in Graves' hyperthyroidism and ophthalmopathy. Regions amplified from RNA transcripts were the TCR beta CDR3 regions. Carried out on the TCR CDR3, a first-round RT-PCR used the HTBI primer set. TCRdb re-called the multiplex PCR reads with MiXCR, one entry per CDR3 protein. The profile shows around 600,000 distinct CDR3 sequences, more than 13% of them singletons.

The J gene is TRBJ1-5, the V gene TRBV5-5; 9 bases are a match to TRBD1. Sequenced sample: blood. The TCR originated in a woman between 18 and 29 years old with Graves' ophthalmopathy. CDR3 sequence (DNA): TGTGCCAGCAGCACTACGATTGACAGGGGGAAGAATCAGCCCCAGCATTTT. This sequence encodes CASSTTIDRGKNQPQHF.